Sequencing of this T cell receptor beta chain was carried out in a study of blood T cells in healthy people across ages. The CDR3 extends over 16 amino acids. CDR1 is MNHNS, CDR2 SASEGT, per germline. Unmatched junction bases numbered 11, after V lost 4 bases and J lost 4 bases. For the second PCR, which ran for 7 to 11 cycles, a sample-barcoded 5' primer and a J-beta primer mix were used. TCRdb independently ran MiXCR on the 5' RACE reads; one entry per CDR3 protein. This table holds hundreds of thousands of distinct CDR3 sequences, roughly 50% found once. The J gene is TRBJ2-3, the V gene TRBV6-1; 7 bases fit TRBD1. The sample consisted of blood. This receptor was taken from a man between 25 and 39 years old in good health. CDR3 sequence (DNA): TGTGCCAGCAGTGCGTCCAGGGGGAGTATGGCAGATACGCAGTATTTT. Its protein product is CASSASRGSMADTQYF.